This T cell receptor beta chain was retrieved from a study of CD8 T cells in Susac syndrome. An input of about 0.5 to 1 ug of RNA was subjected to reverse transcription using random hexamers. TCRdb itself ran the immunoSEQ multiplex PCR reads through MiXCR, one entry per CDR3 protein. The data contain roughly 130,000 distinct CDR3 sequences, 90% to 95% of them singletons. The clonotype originates from a human donor in good health. Sequenced: CD4+ T cells from PBMCs.

This CDR3 reads CASSTQGNTGELFF. In DNA, the CDR3 is TGTGCCAGTAGTACCCAGGGGAACACCGGGGAGCTGTTTTTT. J is TRBJ2-2 and V is TRBV19; a weak D match, TRBD1 (5 bases). This CDR3 is built from 14 residues. From germline, CDR1 is LNHDA and CDR2 SQIVND (reference sequence). The V and J ends lost 4 bases and 1 base respectively, with 7 bases between them.